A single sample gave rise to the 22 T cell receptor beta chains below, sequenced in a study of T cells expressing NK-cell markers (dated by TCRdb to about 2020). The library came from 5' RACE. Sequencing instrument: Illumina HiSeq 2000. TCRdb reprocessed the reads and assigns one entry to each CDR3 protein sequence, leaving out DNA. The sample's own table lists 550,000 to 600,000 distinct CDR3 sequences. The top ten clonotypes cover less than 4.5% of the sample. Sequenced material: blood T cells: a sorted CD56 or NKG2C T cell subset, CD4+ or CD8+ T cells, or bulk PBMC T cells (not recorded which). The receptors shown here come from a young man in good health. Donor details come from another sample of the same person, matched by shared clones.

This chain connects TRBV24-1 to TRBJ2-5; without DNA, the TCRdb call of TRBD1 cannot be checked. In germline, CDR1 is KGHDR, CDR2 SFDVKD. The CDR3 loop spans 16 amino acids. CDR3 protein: CATSDPAGTVQETQYF.

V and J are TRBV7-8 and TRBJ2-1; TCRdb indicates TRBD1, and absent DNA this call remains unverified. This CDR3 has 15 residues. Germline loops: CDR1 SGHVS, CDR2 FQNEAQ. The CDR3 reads CASSLQAGEGNEQFF.

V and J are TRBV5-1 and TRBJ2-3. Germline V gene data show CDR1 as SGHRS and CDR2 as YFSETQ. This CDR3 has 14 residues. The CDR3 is CASSFSVGTDTQYF.

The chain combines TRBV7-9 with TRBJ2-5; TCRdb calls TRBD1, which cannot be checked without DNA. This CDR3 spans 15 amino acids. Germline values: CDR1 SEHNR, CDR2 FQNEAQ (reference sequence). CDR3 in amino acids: CASSTGTGVRETQYF.

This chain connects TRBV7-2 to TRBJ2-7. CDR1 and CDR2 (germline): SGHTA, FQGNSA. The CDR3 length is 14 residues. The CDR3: CASSVAADIYEQYF.

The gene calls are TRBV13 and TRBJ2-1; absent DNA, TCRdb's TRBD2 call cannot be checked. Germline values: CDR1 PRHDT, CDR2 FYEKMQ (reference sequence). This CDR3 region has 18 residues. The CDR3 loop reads CASSLVGGYGGRSDEQFF. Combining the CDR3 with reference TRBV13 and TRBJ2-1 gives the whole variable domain AAGVIQSPRHLIKEKRETATLKCYPIPRHDTVYWYQQGPGQDPQFLISFYEKMQSDKGSIPDRFSAQQFSDYHSELNMSSLELGDSALYFCASSLVGGYGGRSDEQFFGPGTRLTVL.

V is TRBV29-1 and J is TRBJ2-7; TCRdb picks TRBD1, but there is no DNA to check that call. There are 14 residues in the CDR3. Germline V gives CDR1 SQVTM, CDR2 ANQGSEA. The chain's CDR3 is CSARRTGGSYEQYF.

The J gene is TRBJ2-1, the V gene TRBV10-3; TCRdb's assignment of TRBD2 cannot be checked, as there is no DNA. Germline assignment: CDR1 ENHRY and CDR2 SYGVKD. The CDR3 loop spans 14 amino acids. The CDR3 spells CAISGGGEKHEQFF.

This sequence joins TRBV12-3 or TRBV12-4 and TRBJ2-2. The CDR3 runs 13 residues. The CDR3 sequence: CASCFAIKGELFF.

CDR3 sequence reads: CASSLAVRNTEAFF. This chain links TRBV7-2 with TRBJ1-1. Germline V gives CDR1 SGHTA, CDR2 FQGNSA. The CDR3 totals 14 residues.

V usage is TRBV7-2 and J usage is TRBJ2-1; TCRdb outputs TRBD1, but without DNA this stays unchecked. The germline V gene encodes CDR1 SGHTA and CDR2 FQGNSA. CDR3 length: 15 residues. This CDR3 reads CASSLVSQGINEQFF.

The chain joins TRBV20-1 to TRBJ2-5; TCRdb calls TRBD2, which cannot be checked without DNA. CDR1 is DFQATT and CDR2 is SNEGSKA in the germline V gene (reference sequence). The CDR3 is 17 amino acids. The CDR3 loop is CSARDRGLAGGGETQYF.

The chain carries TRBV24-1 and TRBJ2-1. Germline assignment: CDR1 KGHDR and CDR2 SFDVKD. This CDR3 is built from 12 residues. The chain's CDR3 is CATSEHHNEQFF.

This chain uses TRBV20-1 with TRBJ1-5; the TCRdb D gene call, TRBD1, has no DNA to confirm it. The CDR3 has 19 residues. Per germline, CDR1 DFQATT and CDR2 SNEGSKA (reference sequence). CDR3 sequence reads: CSANDRETTTSYSNQPQHF.

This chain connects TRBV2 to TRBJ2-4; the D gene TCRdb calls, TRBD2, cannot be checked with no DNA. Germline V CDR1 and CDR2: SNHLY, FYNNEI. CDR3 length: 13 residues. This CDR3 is CASRAGGGSIQYF.

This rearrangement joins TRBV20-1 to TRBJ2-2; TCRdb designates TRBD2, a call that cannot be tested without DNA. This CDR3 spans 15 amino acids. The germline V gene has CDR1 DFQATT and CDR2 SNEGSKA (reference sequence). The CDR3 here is CSASPSGRDTGELFF.

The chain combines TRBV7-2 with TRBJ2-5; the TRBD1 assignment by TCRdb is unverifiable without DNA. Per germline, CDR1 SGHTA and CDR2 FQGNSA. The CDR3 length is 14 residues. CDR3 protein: CASNIGVGGETQYF.

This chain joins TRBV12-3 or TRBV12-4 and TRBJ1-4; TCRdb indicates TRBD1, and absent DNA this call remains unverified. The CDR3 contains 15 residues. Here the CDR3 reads CASSPGTGYGEKLFF.

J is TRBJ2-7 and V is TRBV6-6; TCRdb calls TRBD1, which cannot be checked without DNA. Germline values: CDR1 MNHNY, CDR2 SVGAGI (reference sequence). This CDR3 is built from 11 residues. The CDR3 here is CASASGAGQYF.

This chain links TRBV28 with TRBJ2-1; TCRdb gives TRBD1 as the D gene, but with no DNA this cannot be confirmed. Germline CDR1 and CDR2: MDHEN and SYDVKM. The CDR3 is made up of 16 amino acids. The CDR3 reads CASSLWPKEGGNEQFF.

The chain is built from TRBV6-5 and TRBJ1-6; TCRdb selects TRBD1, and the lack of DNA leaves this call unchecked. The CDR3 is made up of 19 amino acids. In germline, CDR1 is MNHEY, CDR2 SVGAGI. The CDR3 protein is CASSYSRQGASSYNSPLHF.

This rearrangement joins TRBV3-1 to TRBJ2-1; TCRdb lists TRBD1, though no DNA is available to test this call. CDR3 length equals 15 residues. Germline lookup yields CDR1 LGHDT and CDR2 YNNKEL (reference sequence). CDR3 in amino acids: CASSQEINPGNEQFF.